A single sample is the source of the 19 T cell receptor beta chains below, sequenced in a study of cytomegalovirus exposure and HLA in healthy donors. In the PCR, 60 Vbeta and 13 Jbeta primers were used. Measured with immunoSEQ multiplex PCR; TCRdb has only the in-frame clones, and not every one. The sample carries 270,000 or so clones, 75% to 90% recorded once. The source material was PBMCs. These receptor sequences come from a man aged 35-49 years in good health and CMV-seropositive.

The CDR3 DNA is TGTGCCAGCAGCTTGAAACTAGCGGGTACCACAGATACGCAGTATTTT. Protein product: CASSLKLAGTTDTQYF. V and J are TRBV5-4 and TRBJ2-3; 9 bases are shared with TRBD2. The CDR3 sequence is 16 residues long. The V segment lost 1 base and the J segment 2 bases; nucleotides outside the gene matches: 5. Germline CDR1 SGHNT, CDR2 YYREEE (reference sequence).

The chain combines TRBV30 with TRBJ1-2; no clear D. The germline V gene encodes CDR1 GTSNPN and CDR2 SVGIG (reference sequence). The CDR3 length is 13 residues. Trimming removed 2 bases from V and 5 bases from J, with 12 bases in between. CDR3 DNA: TGTGCCTGGAGTATCAACACGCGGTATGGCTACACCTTC. It specifies CAWSINTRYGYTF.

This sequence joins TRBV27 and TRBJ2-3; possibly TRBD2 for D (5 bases). Germline V gene data show CDR1 as MNHEY and CDR2 as SMNVEV (reference sequence). CDR3 size: 16 residues. V dropped 2 bases and J dropped 2 bases, with 14 bases sitting between them. The CDR3 here is CASSLVAPTNTDTQYF. CDR3 nucleotide sequence: TGTGCCAGCAGTTTAGTAGCGCCTACCAACACAGATACGCAGTATTTT.

The chain couples TRBV19 to TRBJ2-1; D remains unclear. The germline V and J ends were trimmed by 2 bases and 1 base, with 9 bases remaining between them. The CDR3 has 15 amino acids. Looked up from germline, CDR1 is LNHDA and CDR2 is SQIVND (reference sequence). Written as DNA, the CDR3 is TGTGCCAGTAGTATAACACCTGTTTCCTACAATGAGCAGTTCTTC. This encodes CASSITPVSYNEQFF.

V and J are TRBV6-4 and TRBJ1-4; no clear D gene. Between the trimmed V and J ends, which lost 0 bases and 4 bases, there was a span of 9 bases. The germline V gene encodes CDR1 MRHNA and CDR2 SNTAGT. The CDR3 has 15 residues. The CDR3 spells CASSDSKQFNEKLFF. In DNA, the CDR3 is TGTGCCAGCAGTGACTCGAAACAGTTTAATGAAAAACTGTTTTTT.

This rearrangement joins TRBV19 to TRBJ1-1; D remains unclear. The CDR3 has 13 amino acids. CDR1 and CDR2 from the germline V gene are LNHDA and SQIVND (reference sequence). V lost 5 bases and J lost 1, with 8 bases in between. In DNA, the CDR3 is TGTGCCAGTAGTGCACAGAGGAACACTGAAGCTTTCTTT. Translated, it gives CASSAQRNTEAFF.

Only a few counts were recorded for this clone. The chain has TRBV5-4 and TRBJ2-1; 9 nucleotides match TRBD1. This CDR3 contains 14 residues. Germline CDR1 SGHNT, CDR2 YYREEE (reference sequence). V was clipped by 7 bases and J by 5 bases; unmatched bases: 7. The CDR3 region has the DNA TGTGCCAGCGCTGGGGACAGGGCCAACAATGAGCAGTTCTTC. Residues: CASAGDRANNEQFF. Filled out from reference TRBV5-4 and TRBJ2-1, the complete variable domain reads ETGVTQSPTHLIKTRGQQVTLRCSSQSGHNTVSWYQQALGQGPQFIFQYYREEENGRGNFPPRFSGLQFPNYSSELNVNALELDDSALYLCASAGDRANNEQFFGPGTRLTVL.

This sequence joins TRBV27 and TRBJ2-1; 9 bases match TRBD1. With V trimmed by 6 bases and J by 2 bases, 5 bases remained unmatched. Germline V CDR1 and CDR2: MNHEY, SMNVEV (reference sequence). The CDR3 has 15 residues. The CDR3 DNA sequence: TGTGCCAGCAGCCGAAGACAGGGGGCCTACAATGAGCAGTTCTTC. This codes for CASSRRQGAYNEQFF.

The chain combines TRBV6-5 with TRBJ1-5, with D possibly being TRBD1 (5 bases). Trimming removed 9 bases from V and 2 bases from J, with 14 bases in between. This CDR3 region has 14 residues. Germline V gene sequence: CDR1 MNHEY, CDR2 SVGAGI. The CDR3 reads CASRHLRGNQPQHF. The CDR3 coding sequence is TGTGCCAGTAGACACCTCAGGGGCAATCAGCCCCAGCATTTT.

The chain links TRBV18 to TRBJ2-1; TRBD2 matches 13 bases. V lost 8 bases and J lost 6; bases outside the gene matches: 4. In germline, CDR1 is KGHSH, CDR2 LQKENI. The length of the CDR3 is 14 residues. The CDR3 is CASRLAGGSNEQFF. For the CDR3, the DNA is TGTGCCAGCCGACTAGCGGGAGGAAGCAATGAGCAGTTCTTC. Combining the CDR3 with reference TRBV18 and TRBJ2-1 gives the whole variable domain NAGVMQNPRHLVRRRGQEARLRCSPMKGHSHVYWYRQLPEEGLKFMVYLQKENIIDESGMPKERFSAEFPKEGPSILRIQQVVRGDSAAYFCASRLAGGSNEQFFGPGTRLTVL.

The V call is TRBV7-9, the J call TRBJ2-5; 13 bases line up with TRBD2. Losses at the gene ends were 2 bases for V and 3 bases for J; bases not matched to a gene: 3. This CDR3 is built from 16 residues. Germline V gene sequence: CDR1 SEHNR, CDR2 FQNEAQ (reference sequence). CDR3 DNA: TGTGCCAGCAGCTTACGAGGGACTAGCGGGAAAGAGACCCAGTACTTC. Protein sequence: CASSLRGTSGKETQYF.

This chain joins TRBV28 and TRBJ2-1, with 9 bases that match TRBD1. Germline V CDR1 and CDR2: MDHEN, SYDVKM. The length of the CDR3 is 16 residues. V trimming: 6 bases; J trimming: 7 bases; junction bases outside the gene matches: 13. The CDR3 DNA reads as TGTGCCAGCAGCCCCCCGCCCGGGACAGGGTTGAATGAGCAGTTCTTC. Translation: CASSPPPGTGLNEQFF.

The gene calls are TRBV7-9 and TRBJ1-1; D is ambiguous. V lost 2 bases, J lost 1 base, and 11 bases lay in between. This CDR3 has 15 residues. The germline CDR1 and CDR2 sequences are SEHNR and FQNEAQ (reference sequence). The CDR3 sequence is CASSLRRGRNTEAFF. The CDR3 DNA follows: TGTGCCAGCAGCTTACGCCGAGGCAGGAACACTGAAGCTTTCTTT.

In its sample, this clone was seen once. This chain uses TRBV7-2 with TRBJ1-5; possible D gene TRBD1, 6 bases. This CDR3 comprises 19 residues. Germline CDR1 SGHTA, CDR2 FQGNSA. V lost 5 bases and J 5 bases, leaving 28 bases between the germline ends. The CDR3, as DNA: TGTGCCAGCAGCGGGCTGGGGGGGGGTAGGGGGGTTGGGGATCAGCCCCAGCATTTT. Amino acid sequence: CASSGLGGGRGVGDQPQHF.

V is TRBV13 and J is TRBJ2-1; D perhaps matches TRBD2 (5 bases). This CDR3 spans 14 amino acids. The V gene lost 3 bases and the J gene lost 7 bases, with 13 bases spanning the gap. Germline values: CDR1 PRHDT, CDR2 FYEKMQ (reference sequence). This CDR3 is CASSFGISRNEQFF. The DNA of the CDR3 is TGTGCCAGCAGCTTCGGGATCAGTAGGAATGAGCAGTTCTTC.

The table lists this clone with a count of one. The chain's CDR3 is CASNQGETDTQYF. DNA for the CDR3: TGTGCCAGCAATCAGGGGGAGACAGATACGCAGTATTTT. The chain joins TRBV9 to TRBJ2-3; TRBD1 aligns across 7 bases. Germline CDR1 and CDR2: SGDLS and YYNGEE. The CDR3 runs 13 residues. V lost 6 bases, J lost 3 bases, and 4 bases stayed unmatched.

This chain joins TRBV5-4 and TRBJ2-3; D may be TRBD2 (6 bases). This CDR3 contains 16 residues. Germline V lookup: CDR1 SGHNT, CDR2 YYREEE (reference sequence). V lost 1 base and J 0 bases, leaving 12 bases between the germline ends. Written as DNA, the CDR3 is TGTGCCAGCAGCTTGTTCACGGGAGTGAGCACAGATACGCAGTATTTT. Translating gives CASSLFTGVSTDTQYF.

The V call is TRBV19, the J call TRBJ2-2, with a weak D call TRBD2 (5 bases). Germline V gene lookup returns CDR1 LNHDA and CDR2 SQIVND (reference sequence). V lost 7 bases to trimming and J lost 4 bases, with 7 bases between them. The CDR3 totals 12 residues. The CDR3 region has the DNA TGTGCCAGTACTGAGGGCACCGGGGAGCTGTTTTTT. Its translation: CASTEGTGELFF.

This rearrangement joins TRBV7-3 to TRBJ2-1; no firm D call. With 1 base removed from V and 9 bases from J, the gap between germline ends came to 7 bases. The CDR3 covers 12 residues. The germline gives CDR1 SGHTA, CDR2 FQGTGA. The CDR3 loop reads CASSLNGGEQFF. The CDR3 DNA is TGTGCCAGCAGCTTAAATGGCGGTGAGCAGTTCTTC.